This entry is about one T cell receptor beta chain. The antigen it binds to is not known. The record has no base qualities; no much larger clone is one base away. The entry originates in a study of radiotherapy plus CTLA-4 blockade in lung cancer (dated by TCRdb to about 2018). Notes on the research overall: Objective responses occurred in approximately 17% of enrolled patients, and roughly 30% achieved disease control. Study-level results and caveats: After treatment with radiotherapy and ipilimumab, TCR clones that originated in tumors expanded in peripheral blood. Increased serum interferon-beta after radiation, together with early dynamic changes in blood T cell clones, were reported to be the strongest predictors of response.

The library was obtained by the immunoSEQ multiplex PCR assay. TCRdb took over this immuneACCESS table, retaining in-frame rearrangements with V and J assigned. Such tables are incomplete; in checked studies, under half of the missing clones stem from an unresolved V gene, and the remainder is unexplained. Across this sample there are about 48,000 clones, with around nine tenths seen only once. Clones ranked in the top ten supply over 15% of the sample. The study tested focal radiation therapy combined with CTLA-4 blockade (ipilimumab) in patients with chemo-refractory metastatic non-small-cell lung cancer. The CDR3, from cysteine to phenylalanine, totals 15 residues. Only the CDR3 part of the read is kept: 45 bases, read in frame from the first base. CDR1 is given as SGHRS and CDR2 as YFSETQ, both from the germline V gene. Between the V and J ends, shortened by 0 bases and 4 bases respectively, the junction contains 13 bases.

The chain couples TRBV5-1 to TRBJ1-1; the D gene is perhaps TRBD1, from 6 matching bases. The sequencing here drew on peripheral blood, taken from a patient treated with radiotherapy plus ipilimumab. The sequence was collected from a human donor with non-small cell lung cancer that progressed on radiotherapy plus ipilimumab. Some clones in this sample may be carry-over from other donors' samples. Read as DNA, the sequence is TGCGCCAGCAGCTTGGATGCAGGGGTGACCACTGAAGCTTTCTTT. Translated, this is CASSLDAGVTTEAFF.